The T cell receptor (beta chain) under discussion was sequenced for a study of cytomegalovirus exposure and HLA in healthy donors. Study background: Earlier findings included roughly 120 million unique TCR beta sequences obtained from roughly 200 million T cells. Study-wide results and limits: Roughly even sequencing depth across donors was the assumption behind the presence/absence analyses.

On this clone itself: Its matching antigen is unknown.

The PCR used 60 Vbeta and 13 Jbeta primers. Original processing methods: As a later analysis found, there were 60 million to 90 million unique TCR beta chains, of which roughly 11 million were shared. Here immunoSEQ multiplex PCR was the method, and the copy in TCRdb shows in-frame clones only, minus some. The V and J calls and clone size are taken from that table; D and trimming were inferred from the DNA. The sample consists of under 200,000 clones, over 65% of them appearing once. CDR1 and CDR2 from the germline V gene are MNHNY and SVGAGI (reference sequence). The CDR3 runs to 13 residues. The ends were cut back, 4 bases at V and 2 bases at J, with 9 bases in the middle.

The clonotype was recovered from a woman between 45 and 60 years old in good health and CMV-seropositive. The sample taken for sequencing was PBMCs. This chain links TRBV6-6 with TRBJ2-7, with a weak D call TRBD2 (6 bases). DNA for the CDR3: TGTGCCAGCAGTTCCGGCGGGACCTACGAGCAGTACTTC. Translation gives CASSSGGTYEQYF.